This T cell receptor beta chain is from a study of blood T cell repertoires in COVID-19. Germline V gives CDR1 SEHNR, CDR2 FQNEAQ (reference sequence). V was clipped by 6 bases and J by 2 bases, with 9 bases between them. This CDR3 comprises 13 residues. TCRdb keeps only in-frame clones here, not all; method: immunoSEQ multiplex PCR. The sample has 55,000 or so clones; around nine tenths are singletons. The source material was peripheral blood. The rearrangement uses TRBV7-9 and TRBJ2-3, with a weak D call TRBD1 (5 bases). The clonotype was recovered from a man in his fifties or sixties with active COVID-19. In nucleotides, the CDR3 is TGTGCCAGCAGTGGGGCAGTCACAGATACGCAGTATTTT. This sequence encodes CASSGAVTDTQYF.